The TCR beta chain under discussion was sequenced for a study of T-cell reconstitution after alpha-beta-depleted transplantation in children. This clonotype showed up many times. Its antigen is not identified. General observations from the study: From newly produced T cells came most of the T-cell counts and diversity one year after transplant. As was reported, about two months after transplant, alpha-beta T cells came from several hundred expanded graft clones.

During its preparation, the TCRbeta library received unique molecular identifiers. TCRdb recomputed calls from the PCR reads with MiXCR, one row per CDR3 protein. The sample lists 670,000 or so distinct CDR3 sequences, around 13% occurring once. Germline CDR1 reads SEHNR; CDR2 reads FQNEAQ (reference sequence). V lost 11 bases to trimming and J lost 8 bases, with 6 bases between them. CDR3 length equals 8 residues. Source: PBMCs, taken before TCRalphabeta/CD19-depleted stem cell transplant. The receptor was derived from a girl between 2 and 10 years old with congenital amegakaryocytic thrombocytopenia, due to receive a stem cell transplant. This chain connects TRBV7-9 to TRBJ1-2; D unclear. The DNA of the CDR3 is TGTGCCCTACGGGGCTACACCTTC. This translates into CALRGYTF. Together with reference TRBV7-9 and TRBJ1-2, the CDR3 gives the full variable domain: DTGVSQNPRHKITKRGQNVTFRCDPISEHNRLYWYRQTLGQGPEFLTYFQNEAQLEKSRLLSDRFSAERPKGSFSTLEIQRTEQGDSAMYLCALRGYTFGSGTRLTVV.